One and the same sample provided the 9 T cell receptor beta chains below, sequenced in a study of regulatory T cells in long-lasting Graves disease. Building the TCR beta libraries relied on iRepertoire HTBI primers, and CDR3 regions underwent Arm-PCR. Via MiXCR, TCRdb re-called the multiplex PCR reads, giving one row per CDR3 protein. Of roughly 500,000 distinct CDR3 sequences detected, roughly 13% appear once; the ten largest clones hold roughly 10%. The time point denotes: newly diagnosed GD, antithyroid drugs for less than 3 months. From RNA extracted from PBMCs, the TCR library was made. Separately, the same data were catalogued under a study of T cells in Graves' hyperthyroidism and ophthalmopathy.

The material was peripheral blood mononuclear cells (PBMCs), obtained at new diagnosis, from a patient treated with antithyroid drugs. The origin of the receptors is a young man with Graves disease.

The chain couples TRBV7-9 to TRBJ2-7; D is possibly TRBD1 (5 bases). V lost 1 base and J lost 5, with 12 bases in between. The CDR3 sequence is 14 residues long. Germline V gene sequence: CDR1 SEHNR, CDR2 FQNEAQ (reference sequence). CDR3 bases: TGTGCCAGCAGCTTAGGAATAGGGGTCAACGAGCAGTACTTC. It translates to CASSLGIGVNEQYF.

This clonotype was recorded a few times. The chain joins TRBV5-1 to TRBJ2-7; D possibly corresponds to TRBD2 (5 bases). This CDR3 has 15 amino acids. In germline, CDR1 is SGHRS, CDR2 YFSETQ. With 2 bases removed from V and 2 bases from J, the gap between germline ends came to 14 bases. CDR3 in amino acids: CASSLSPTGTYEQYF. Here the CDR3 DNA reads TGCGCCAGCAGCTTATCCCCCACCGGGACCTACGAGCAGTACTTC.

This clonotype was seen only once. A read error may produce the germline difference seen at one junction end. The genes are TRBV2 and TRBJ1-1, with TRBD1 matching 9 bases. Germline CDR1 and CDR2: SNHLY and FYNNEI. This CDR3 spans 16 amino acids. The CDR3 is CASSRDLGQGSPEAFF. In DNA, the CDR3 is TGCGCCAGCAGCCGGGATCTTGGACAGGGGAGCCCTGAAGCTTTCTTT.

V gene TRBV30 combines with J gene TRBJ1-2; no clear D. The V and J ends lost 5 bases and 2 bases respectively, with 15 bases between them. Germline CDR1 and CDR2: GTSNPN and SVGIG (reference sequence). The CDR3 sequence is 14 residues long. The CDR3 is CAWSHPDTNYGYTF. CDR3 nucleotides: TGTGCCTGGTCCCACCCGGATACCAACTATGGCTACACCTTC.

The J gene is TRBJ2-1, the V gene TRBV12-3 or TRBV12-4; perhaps TRBD1 as D (6 bases). Trimming stripped 10 bases from V and 0 bases from J, with 13 bases between. The CDR3 is made up of 14 amino acids. The CDR3 protein is CATAGVGSYNEQFF. CDR3 coding DNA: TGTGCCACTGCAGGGGTAGGCTCCTACAATGAGCAGTTCTTC.

The sample holds a few counts of this clonotype. This sequence joins TRBV20-1 and TRBJ2-5; 13 nucleotides align to TRBD2. The J segment lost 5 bases and the V segment lost 6 bases, leaving 12 bases of the junction unmatched. Germline V gene sequence: CDR1 DFQATT, CDR2 SNEGSKA (reference sequence). This CDR3 has 16 residues. CDR3 protein: CSAQGLAGRTAETQYF. In nucleotides, the CDR3 is TGCAGTGCCCAGGGACTAGCGGGGCGGACTGCGGAGACCCAGTACTTC.

This clonotype appeared a few times. The chain employs TRBV7-9 and TRBJ1-2; 8 positions match TRBD1. V was clipped by 4 bases and J by 7 bases; unmatched bases: 8. CDR3 length: 14 residues. The V gene's germline CDR1 is SEHNR and CDR2 FQNEAQ (reference sequence). The CDR3 DNA reads TGTGCCAGCAGCTCCGACAGGGGTGGGCTTGGCTACACCTTC. Residues: CASSSDRGGLGYTF.

This clonotype has at least ten counts. This chain links TRBV6-1 with TRBJ1-4, with 9 bases lining up with TRBD1. The CDR3 consists of 13 residues. The V gene's germline CDR1 is MNHNS and CDR2 SASEGT. Trimming took 6 bases from V and 10 from J; bases not matched to a gene: 6. Here the CDR3 DNA reads TGTGCCAGCAGCCGGGACAGGGTTGGAAAACTGTTTTTT. Its protein is CASSRDRVGKLFF.

The chain combines TRBV20-1 with TRBJ2-4; 10 bases fit TRBD1. The CDR3 extends over 14 amino acids. Per germline, CDR1 DFQATT and CDR2 SNEGSKA (reference sequence). V was pared by 6 bases and J by 5 bases, with 7 bases of the junction left unmatched. This CDR3 is CSAIGQGGQNIQYF. The CDR3 bases are TGCAGTGCAATAGGACAGGGGGGACAAAACATTCAGTACTTC.